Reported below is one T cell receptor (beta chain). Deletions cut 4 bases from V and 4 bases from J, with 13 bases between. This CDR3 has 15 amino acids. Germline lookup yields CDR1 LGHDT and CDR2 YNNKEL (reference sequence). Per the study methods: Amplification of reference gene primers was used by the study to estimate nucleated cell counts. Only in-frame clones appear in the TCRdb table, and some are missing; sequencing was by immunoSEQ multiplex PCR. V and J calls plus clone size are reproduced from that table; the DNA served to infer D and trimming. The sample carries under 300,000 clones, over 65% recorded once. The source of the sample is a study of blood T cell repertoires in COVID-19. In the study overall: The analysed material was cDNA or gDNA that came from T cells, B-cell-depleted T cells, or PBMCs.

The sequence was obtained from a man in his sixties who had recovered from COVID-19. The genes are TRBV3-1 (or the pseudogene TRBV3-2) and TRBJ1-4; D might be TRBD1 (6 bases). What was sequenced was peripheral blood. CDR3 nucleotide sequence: TGTGCCAGCAGCCCCCAGGACAGTCTTAATGAAAAACTGTTTTTT. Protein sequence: CASSPQDSLNEKLFF.